The source of this TCR beta chain is a study of cytomegalovirus exposure and HLA in healthy donors. PCR was performed using 60 Vbeta and 13 Jbeta primers. Assay used: immunoSEQ multiplex PCR; TCRdb lists only in-frame clones, some missing. The sample lists under 90,000 clones; 60% to 80% were seen once. The V gene's germline CDR1 is SQVTM and CDR2 ANQGSEA. This CDR3 region has 13 residues. V shed 6 bases and J shed 0 bases, with 11 bases lying between them. V is TRBV29-1 and J is TRBJ1-2, with a weak D call TRBD1 (5 bases). This receptor was obtained from a man aged 40-55 years in good health and CMV-seronegative. Sequencing used PBMCs. This CDR3 reads CSVHSGSNYGYTF. The CDR3 DNA is TGCAGCGTACACTCAGGGTCTAACTATGGCTACACCTTC.